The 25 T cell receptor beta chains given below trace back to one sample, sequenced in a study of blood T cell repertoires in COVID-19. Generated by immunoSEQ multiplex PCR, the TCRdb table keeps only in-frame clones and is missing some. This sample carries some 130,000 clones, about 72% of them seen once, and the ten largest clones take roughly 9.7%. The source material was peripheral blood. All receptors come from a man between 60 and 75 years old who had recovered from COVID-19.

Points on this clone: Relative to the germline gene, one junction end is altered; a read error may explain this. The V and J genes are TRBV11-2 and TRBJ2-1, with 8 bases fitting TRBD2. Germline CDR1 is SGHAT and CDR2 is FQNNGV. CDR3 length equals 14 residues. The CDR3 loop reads CARSVRGAGREQFF. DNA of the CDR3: TGTGCCCGCAGCGTGCGGGGGGCGGGGCGCGAGCAGTTCTTC. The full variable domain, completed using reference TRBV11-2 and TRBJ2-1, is EAGVAQSPRYKIIEKRQSVAFWCNPISGHATLYWYQQILGQGPKLLIQFQNNGVVDDSQLPKDRFSAERLKGVDSTLKIQPAKLEDSAVYLCARSVRGAGREQFFGPGTRLTVL.

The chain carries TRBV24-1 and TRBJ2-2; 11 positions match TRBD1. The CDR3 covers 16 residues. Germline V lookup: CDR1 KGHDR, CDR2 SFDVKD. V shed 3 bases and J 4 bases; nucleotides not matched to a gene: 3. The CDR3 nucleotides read TGTGCCACCAGTGATGGGACAGGGGGGGGCACCGGGGAGCTGTTTTTT. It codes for CATSDGTGGGTGELFF.

The CDR3 sequence: CSVGTSGEIYEQYF. DNA of the CDR3: TGCAGCGTTGGTACTAGCGGGGAGATCTACGAGCAGTACTTC. This chain connects TRBV29-1 to TRBJ2-7; 10 positions match TRBD2. V shed 4 bases, J shed 3 bases, and the junction held 6 bases outside the gene matches. Germline CDR1 is SQVTM and CDR2 is ANQGSEA. This CDR3 has 14 residues.

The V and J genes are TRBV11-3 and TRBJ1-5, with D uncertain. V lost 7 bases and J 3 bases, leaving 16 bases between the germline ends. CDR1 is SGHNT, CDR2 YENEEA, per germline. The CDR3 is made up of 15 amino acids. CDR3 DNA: TGTGCCAGCATCCTGTCAGGTCGGCTCAATCAGCCCCAGCATTTT. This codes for CASILSGRLNQPQHF.

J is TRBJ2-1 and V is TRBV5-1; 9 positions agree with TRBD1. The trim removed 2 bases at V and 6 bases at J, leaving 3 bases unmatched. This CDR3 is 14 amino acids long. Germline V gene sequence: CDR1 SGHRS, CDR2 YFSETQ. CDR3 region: CASSLGTGSNEQFF. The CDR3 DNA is TGCGCCAGCAGCTTAGGGACAGGGTCCAATGAGCAGTTCTTC.

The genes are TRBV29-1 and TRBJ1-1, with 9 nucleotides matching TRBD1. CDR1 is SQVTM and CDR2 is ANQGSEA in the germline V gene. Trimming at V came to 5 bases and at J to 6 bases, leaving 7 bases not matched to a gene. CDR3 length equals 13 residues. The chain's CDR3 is CSVLTTGGSEAFF. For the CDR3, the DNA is TGCAGCGTTCTCACCACAGGGGGCTCTGAAGCTTTCTTT.

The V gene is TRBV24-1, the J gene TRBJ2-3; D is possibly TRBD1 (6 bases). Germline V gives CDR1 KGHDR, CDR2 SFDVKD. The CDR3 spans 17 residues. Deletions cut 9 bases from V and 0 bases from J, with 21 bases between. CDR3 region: CATEPNRDRPSTDTQYF. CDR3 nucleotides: TGTGCCACCGAACCTAACAGGGACCGACCCAGCACAGATACGCAGTATTTT.

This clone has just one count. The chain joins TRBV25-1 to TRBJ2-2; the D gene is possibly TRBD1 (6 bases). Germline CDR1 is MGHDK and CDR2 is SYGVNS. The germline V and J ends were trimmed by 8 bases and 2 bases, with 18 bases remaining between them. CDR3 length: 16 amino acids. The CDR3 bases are TGTGCCAGCTCCCCCCTAGGACAGTCAAACACCGGGGAGCTGTTTTTT. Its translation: CASSPLGQSNTGELFF.

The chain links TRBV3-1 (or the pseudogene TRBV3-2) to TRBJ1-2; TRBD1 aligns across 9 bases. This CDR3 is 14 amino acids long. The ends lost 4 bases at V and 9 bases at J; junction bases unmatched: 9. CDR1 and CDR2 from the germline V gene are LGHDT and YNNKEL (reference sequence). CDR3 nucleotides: TGTGCCAGCAGCCCCCGGGACAGGGAAGGAAGCTACACCTTC. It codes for CASSPRDREGSYTF.

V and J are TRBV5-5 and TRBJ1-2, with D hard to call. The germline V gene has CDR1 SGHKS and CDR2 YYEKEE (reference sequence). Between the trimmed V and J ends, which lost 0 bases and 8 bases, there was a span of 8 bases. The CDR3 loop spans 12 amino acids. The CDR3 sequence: CASSLDLWGYTF. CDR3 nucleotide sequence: TGTGCCAGCAGCTTGGATCTATGGGGCTACACCTTC.

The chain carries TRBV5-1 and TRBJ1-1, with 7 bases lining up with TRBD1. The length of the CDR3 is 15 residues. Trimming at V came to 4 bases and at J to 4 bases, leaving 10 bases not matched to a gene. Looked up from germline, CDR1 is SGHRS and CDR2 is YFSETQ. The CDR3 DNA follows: TGCGCCAGCAGCCCAAGACAGGGCCAGGGCACTGAAGCTTTCTTT. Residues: CASSPRQGQGTEAFF.

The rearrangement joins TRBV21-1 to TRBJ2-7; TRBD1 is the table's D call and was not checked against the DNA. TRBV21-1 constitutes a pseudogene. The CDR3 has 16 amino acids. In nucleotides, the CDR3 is TGTGCCAGCAACCTGGACAGGGGAGGAGGTTTCTACGAGCAGTACTTC. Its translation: CASNLDRGGGFYEQYF.

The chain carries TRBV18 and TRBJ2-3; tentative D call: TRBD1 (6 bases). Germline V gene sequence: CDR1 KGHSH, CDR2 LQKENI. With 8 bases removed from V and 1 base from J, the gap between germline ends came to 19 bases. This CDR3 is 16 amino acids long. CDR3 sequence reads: CASIAGLGARTDTQYF. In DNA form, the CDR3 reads TGTGCCAGCATAGCAGGTTTGGGGGCTCGCACAGATACGCAGTATTTT.

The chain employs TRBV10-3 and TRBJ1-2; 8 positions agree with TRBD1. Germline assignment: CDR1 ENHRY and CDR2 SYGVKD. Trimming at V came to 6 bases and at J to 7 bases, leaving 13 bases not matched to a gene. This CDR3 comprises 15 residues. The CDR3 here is CAIRADTQGALGYTF. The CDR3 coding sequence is TGTGCCATCAGGGCGGATACTCAGGGGGCGCTTGGCTACACCTTC.

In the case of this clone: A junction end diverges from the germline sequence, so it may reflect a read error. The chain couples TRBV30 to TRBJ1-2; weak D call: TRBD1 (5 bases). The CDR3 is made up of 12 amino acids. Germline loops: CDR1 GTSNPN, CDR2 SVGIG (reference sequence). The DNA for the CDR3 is TGTGCCTGGACGACAGAAGGAGGGAGAAAGGCCTTC. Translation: CAWTTEGGRKAF. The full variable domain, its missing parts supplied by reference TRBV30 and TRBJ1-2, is SQTIHQWPATLVQPVGSPLSLECTVEGTSNPNLYWYRQAAGRGLQLLFYSVGIGQISSEVPQNLSASRPQDRQFILSSKKLLLSDSGFYLCAWTTEGGRKAFGSGTRLTVV.

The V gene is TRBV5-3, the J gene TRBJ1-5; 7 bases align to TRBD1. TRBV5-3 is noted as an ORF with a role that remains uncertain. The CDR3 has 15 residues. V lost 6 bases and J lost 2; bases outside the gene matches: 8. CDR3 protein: CARKGGPGGNQPQHF. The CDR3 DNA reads TGTGCCAGAAAAGGGGGCCCGGGGGGCAATCAGCCCCAGCATTTT.

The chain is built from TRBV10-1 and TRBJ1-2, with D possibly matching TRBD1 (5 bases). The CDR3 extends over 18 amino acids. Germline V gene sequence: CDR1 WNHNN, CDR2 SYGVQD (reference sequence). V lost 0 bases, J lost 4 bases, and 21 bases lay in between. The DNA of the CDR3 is TGCGCCAGCAGTGAGTCGATCTCGGTGGGGTGGGGCCTCTATGGCTACACCTTC. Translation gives CASSESISVGWGLYGYTF.

The CDR3 region has the DNA TGTGCCAGCACCCTCGGGATCTACAATGAGCAGTTCTTC. Its translation is CASTLGIYNEQFF. V gene TRBV2 combines with J gene TRBJ2-1, with D perhaps matching TRBD2 (5 bases). Trimming cost V 7 bases and J 3 bases, with 10 bases left between them. Germline loops: CDR1 SNHLY, CDR2 FYNNEI. The CDR3 is 13 amino acids.

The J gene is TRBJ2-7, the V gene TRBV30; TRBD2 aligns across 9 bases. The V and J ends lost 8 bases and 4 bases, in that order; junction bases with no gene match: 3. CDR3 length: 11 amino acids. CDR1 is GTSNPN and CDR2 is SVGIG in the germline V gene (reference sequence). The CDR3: CAAGGRYEQYF. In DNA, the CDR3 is TGTGCCGCGGGGGGGCGATACGAGCAGTACTTC.

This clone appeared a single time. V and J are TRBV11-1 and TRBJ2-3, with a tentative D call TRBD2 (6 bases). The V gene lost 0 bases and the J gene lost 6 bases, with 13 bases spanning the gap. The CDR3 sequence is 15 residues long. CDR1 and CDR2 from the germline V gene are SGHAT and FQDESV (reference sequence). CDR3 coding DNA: TGTGCCAGCAGCTTAGCGGTCGCGGGAAGGGATACGCAGTATTTT. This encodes CASSLAVAGRDTQYF. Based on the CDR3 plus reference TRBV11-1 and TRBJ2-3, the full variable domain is EAEVAQSPRYKITEKSQAVAFWCDPISGHATLYWYRQILGQGPELLVQFQDESVVDDSQLPKDRFSAERLKGVDSTLKIQPAELGDSAMYLCASSLAVAGRDTQYFGPGTRLTVL.

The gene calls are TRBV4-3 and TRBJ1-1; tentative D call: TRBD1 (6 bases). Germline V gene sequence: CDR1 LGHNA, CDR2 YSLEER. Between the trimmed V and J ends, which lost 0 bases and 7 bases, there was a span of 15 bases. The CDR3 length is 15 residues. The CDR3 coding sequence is TGCGCCAGCAGCCAAGAAGGCAGGGGAGGGGATGAAGCTTTCTTT. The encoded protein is CASSQEGRGGDEAFF.

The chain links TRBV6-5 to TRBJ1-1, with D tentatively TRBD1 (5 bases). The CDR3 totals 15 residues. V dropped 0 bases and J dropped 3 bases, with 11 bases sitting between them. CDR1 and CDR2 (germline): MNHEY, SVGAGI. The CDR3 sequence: CASSYSSTRDTEAFF. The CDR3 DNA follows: TGTGCCAGCAGTTACTCGAGTACCAGGGACACTGAAGCTTTCTTT.

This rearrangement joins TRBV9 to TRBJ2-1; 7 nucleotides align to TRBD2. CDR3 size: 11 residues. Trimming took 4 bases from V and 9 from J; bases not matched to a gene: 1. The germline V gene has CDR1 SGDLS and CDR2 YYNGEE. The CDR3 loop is CASSTGGEQFF. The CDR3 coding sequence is TGTGCCAGCAGCACGGGGGGTGAGCAGTTCTTC.

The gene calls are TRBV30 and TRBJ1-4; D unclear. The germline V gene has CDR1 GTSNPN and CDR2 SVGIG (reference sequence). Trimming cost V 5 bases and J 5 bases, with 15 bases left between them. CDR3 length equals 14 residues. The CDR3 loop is CAWALPGTNEKLFF. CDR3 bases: TGTGCCTGGGCACTACCGGGTACCAATGAAAAACTGTTTTTT.

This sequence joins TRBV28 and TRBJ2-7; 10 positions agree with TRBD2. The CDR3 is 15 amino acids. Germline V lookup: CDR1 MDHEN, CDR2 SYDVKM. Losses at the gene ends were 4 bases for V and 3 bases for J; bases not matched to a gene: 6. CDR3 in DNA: TGTGCCAGCAGTTATCTCCTAGCGGGAGACTACGAGCAGTACTTC. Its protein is CASSYLLAGDYEQYF.